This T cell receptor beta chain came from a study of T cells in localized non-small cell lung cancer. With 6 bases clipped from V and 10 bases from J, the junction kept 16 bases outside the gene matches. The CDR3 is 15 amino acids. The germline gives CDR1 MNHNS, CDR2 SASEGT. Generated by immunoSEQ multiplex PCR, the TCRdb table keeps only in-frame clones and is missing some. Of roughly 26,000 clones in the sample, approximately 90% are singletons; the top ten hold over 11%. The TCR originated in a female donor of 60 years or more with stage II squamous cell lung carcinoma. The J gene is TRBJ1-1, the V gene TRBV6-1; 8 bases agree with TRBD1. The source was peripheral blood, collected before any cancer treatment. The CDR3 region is CASRARQGIAEGAFF. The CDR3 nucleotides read TGTGCCAGCAGAGCCAGACAGGGGATCGCGGAAGGAGCTTTCTTT.